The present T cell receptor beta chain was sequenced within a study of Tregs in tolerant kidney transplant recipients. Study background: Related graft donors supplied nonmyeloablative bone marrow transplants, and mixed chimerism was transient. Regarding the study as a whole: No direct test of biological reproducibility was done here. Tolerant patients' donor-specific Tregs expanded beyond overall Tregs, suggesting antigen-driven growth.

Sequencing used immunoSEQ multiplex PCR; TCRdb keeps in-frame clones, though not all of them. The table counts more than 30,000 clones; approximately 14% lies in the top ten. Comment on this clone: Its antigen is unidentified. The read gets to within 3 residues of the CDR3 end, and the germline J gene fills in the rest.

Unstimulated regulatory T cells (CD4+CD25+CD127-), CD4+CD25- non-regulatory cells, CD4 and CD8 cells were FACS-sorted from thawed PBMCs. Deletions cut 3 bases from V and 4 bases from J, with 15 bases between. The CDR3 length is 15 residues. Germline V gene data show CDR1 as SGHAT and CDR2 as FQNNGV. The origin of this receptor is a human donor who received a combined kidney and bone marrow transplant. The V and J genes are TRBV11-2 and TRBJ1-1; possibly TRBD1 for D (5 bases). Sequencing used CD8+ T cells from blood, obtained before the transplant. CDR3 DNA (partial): TGTGCCAGCAGCTTGGGGCAGTTTTCGGGCACTGAA. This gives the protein CASSLGQFSGTE. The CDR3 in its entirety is CASSLGQFSGTEAFF.